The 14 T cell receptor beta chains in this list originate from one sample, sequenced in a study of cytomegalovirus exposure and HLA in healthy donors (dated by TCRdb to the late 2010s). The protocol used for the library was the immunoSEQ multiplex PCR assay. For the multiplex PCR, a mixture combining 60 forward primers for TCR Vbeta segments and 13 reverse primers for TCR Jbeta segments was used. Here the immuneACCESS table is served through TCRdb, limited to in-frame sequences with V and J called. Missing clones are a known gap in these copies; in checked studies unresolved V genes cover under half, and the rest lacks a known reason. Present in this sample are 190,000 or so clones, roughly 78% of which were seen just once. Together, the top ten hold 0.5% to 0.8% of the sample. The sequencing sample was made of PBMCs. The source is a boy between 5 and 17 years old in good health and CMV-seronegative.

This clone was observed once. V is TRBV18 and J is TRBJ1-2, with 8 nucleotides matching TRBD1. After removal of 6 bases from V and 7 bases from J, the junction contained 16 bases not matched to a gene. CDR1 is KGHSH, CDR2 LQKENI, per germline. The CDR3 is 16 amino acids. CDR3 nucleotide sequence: TGTGCCAGCTCTCATGCCCCGACGAACAGGGGGGGTGGCTACACCTTC. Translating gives CASSHAPTNRGGGYTF.

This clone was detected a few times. CDR3 sequence (DNA): TGCGCCAGCAGCTCCCGAGACTCACAGGGTCCCAAGGTGGATGAGCAGTTCTTC. Translating it yields CASSSRDSQGPKVDEQFF. V gene TRBV4-1 combines with J gene TRBJ2-1, with TRBD1 as a possible D gene (6 bases). Germline CDR1 MGHRA, CDR2 YSYEKL. Deletions cut 5 bases from V and 8 bases from J, with 28 bases between. The CDR3 runs 18 residues.

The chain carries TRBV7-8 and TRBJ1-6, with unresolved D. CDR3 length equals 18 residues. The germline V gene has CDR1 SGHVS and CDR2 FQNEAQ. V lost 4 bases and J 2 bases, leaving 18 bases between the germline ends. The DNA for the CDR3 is TGTGCCAGCAGCTCTAGATTGCGGGAGGGTGCCTATAATTCACCCCTCCACTTT. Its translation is CASSSRLREGAYNSPLHF.

As DNA, the CDR3 is TGCGCCAGCAGCCAATCCCTCCGGGTTAGCGGGAGGACCTACGAGCAGTACTTC. It codes for CASSQSLRVSGRTYEQYF. The V and J genes are TRBV4-1 and TRBJ2-7; 10 bases agree with TRBD2. The CDR3 loop spans 18 amino acids. V was pared by 2 bases and J by 2 bases, with 12 bases of the junction left unmatched. Germline V lookup: CDR1 MGHRA, CDR2 YSYEKL.

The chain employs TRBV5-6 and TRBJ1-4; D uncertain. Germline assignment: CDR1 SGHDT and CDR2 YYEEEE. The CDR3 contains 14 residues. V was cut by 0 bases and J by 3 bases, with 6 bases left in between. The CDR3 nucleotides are TGTGCCAGCAGCTTGGGCACTTCTAATGAAAAACTGTTTTTT. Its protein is CASSLGTSNEKLFF.

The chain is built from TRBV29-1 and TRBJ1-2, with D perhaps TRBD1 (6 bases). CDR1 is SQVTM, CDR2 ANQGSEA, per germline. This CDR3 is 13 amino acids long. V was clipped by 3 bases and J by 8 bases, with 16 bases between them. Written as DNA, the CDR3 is TGCAGCGTTGAGGAAACAGGGTACAAAGGCTACACCTTC. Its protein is CSVEETGYKGYTF.

CDR3 nucleotides: TGTGCCAGCAGCCCAAACAGGGTCGGATACACCGGGGAGCTGTTTTTT. It specifies CASSPNRVGYTGELFF. The chain recombines TRBV11-3 with TRBJ2-2, with TRBD1 as a possible D gene (6 bases). CDR3 length: 16 residues. The germline V and J ends were trimmed by 5 bases and 3 bases, with 16 bases remaining between them. The germline V gene has CDR1 SGHNT and CDR2 YENEEA. Using reference TRBV11-3 and TRBJ2-2 for the parts outside the CDR3, the full variable domain is EAGVVQSPRYKIIEKKQPVAFWCNPISGHNTLYWYLQNLGQGPELLIRYENEEAVDDSQLPKDRFSAERLKGVDSTLKIQPAELGDSAVYLCASSPNRVGYTGELFFGEGSRLTVL.

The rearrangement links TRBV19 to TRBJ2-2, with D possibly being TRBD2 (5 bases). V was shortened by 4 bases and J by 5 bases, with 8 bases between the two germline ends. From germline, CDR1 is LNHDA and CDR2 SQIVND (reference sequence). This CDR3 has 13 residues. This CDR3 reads CASSRETTGELFF. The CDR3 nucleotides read TGTGCCAGTAGTAGGGAGACTACCGGGGAGCTGTTTTTT.

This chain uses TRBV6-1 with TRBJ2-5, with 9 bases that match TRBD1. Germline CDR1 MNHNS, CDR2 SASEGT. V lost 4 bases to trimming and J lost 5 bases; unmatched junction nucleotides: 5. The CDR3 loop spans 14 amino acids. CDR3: CASSGGTGSETQYF. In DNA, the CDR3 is TGTGCCAGCAGTGGGGGGACAGGGTCGGAGACCCAGTACTTC.

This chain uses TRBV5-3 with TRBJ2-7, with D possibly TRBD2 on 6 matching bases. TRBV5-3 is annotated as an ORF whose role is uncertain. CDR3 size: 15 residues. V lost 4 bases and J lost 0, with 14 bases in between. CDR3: CARSLEGGFSYEQYF. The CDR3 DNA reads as TGTGCCAGAAGCCTGGAGGGCGGGTTCTCCTACGAGCAGTACTTC.

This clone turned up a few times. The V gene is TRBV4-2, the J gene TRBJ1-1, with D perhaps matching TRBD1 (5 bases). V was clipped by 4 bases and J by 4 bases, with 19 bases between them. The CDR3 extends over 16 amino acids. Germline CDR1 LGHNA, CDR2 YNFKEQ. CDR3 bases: TGTGCCAGCAGCCCCCTCCCGTGGGGGGAGGGCACTGAAGCTTTCTTT. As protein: CASSPLPWGEGTEAFF.

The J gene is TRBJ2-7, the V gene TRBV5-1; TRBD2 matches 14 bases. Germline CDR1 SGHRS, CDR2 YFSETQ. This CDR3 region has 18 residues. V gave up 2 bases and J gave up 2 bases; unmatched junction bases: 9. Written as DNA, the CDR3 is TGCGCCAGCAGCTTAATTCCGGGACTAGCGGGGGACGCCTACGAGCAGTACTTC. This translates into CASSLIPGLAGDAYEQYF. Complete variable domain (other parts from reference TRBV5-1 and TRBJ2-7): KAGVTQTPRYLIKTRGQQVTLSCSPISGHRSVSWYQQTPGQGLQFLFEYFSETQRNKGNFPGRFSGRQFSNSRSEMNVSTLELGDSALYLCASSLIPGLAGDAYEQYFGPGTRLTVT.

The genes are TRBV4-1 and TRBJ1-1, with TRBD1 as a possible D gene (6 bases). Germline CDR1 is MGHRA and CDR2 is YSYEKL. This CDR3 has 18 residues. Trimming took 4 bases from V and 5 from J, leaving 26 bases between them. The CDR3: CASSPTGTTRGRNTEAFF. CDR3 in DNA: TGCGCCAGCAGCCCGACGGGGACAACCCGAGGGCGAAATACTGAAGCTTTCTTT.

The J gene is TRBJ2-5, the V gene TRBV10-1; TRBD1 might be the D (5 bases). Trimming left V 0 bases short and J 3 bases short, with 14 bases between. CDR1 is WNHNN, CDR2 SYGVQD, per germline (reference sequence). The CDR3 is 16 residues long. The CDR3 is CASSESGQGRKETQYF. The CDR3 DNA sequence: TGCGCCAGCAGTGAGTCGGGGCAGGGAAGAAAAGAGACCCAGTACTTC.